The 14 T cell receptor beta chains below were found in one sample sequenced in a study of vaccination and CD4 T cells after COVID-19. Sequenced with the Oncomine TCR Beta short-read assay was DNA taken from cultured CD4+ T cells. MiXCR was run by TCRdb on the PCR reads, yielding one entry per CDR3 protein. The table lists some 13,000 distinct CDR3 sequences, roughly 60% of them singletons. What these receptors recognize is not known. Treatment noted: approximately 9-day PBMC culture with coronavirus spike peptide pools or control peptides (ViraFEST assay). The sequenced sample consisted of CD4+ T cells from blood, cultured in vitro. The receptors derive from a human donor who had recovered from COVID-19.

To note about this clonotype: A junction boundary mismatches the germline segment, possibly from a read error. This rearrangement joins TRBV7-7 to TRBJ2-5; 10 nucleotides match TRBD2. The V gene's germline CDR1 is SSHAT and CDR2 FNYEAQ (reference sequence). This CDR3 region has 15 residues. The CDR3 coding sequence is TGTGCTAGCAGCCTAGGTCTAGCGGGAGCAGAGACCCAGTACTTC. As protein: CASSLGLAGAETQYF.

By share, this clonotype ranks as large. The gene calls are TRBV19 and TRBJ1-1, with D unresolved. Germline V gives CDR1 LNHDA, CDR2 SQIVND (reference sequence). The V end lost 6 bases, the J end lost 5 bases, and 16 bases lay between the germline ends. This CDR3 comprises 14 residues. This chain's CDR3 is CASSHPYGSTEAFF. The CDR3 DNA reads TGTGCCAGTAGCCACCCATACGGGAGTACTGAAGCTTTCTTT. The full variable domain, rest sourced from reference TRBV19 and TRBJ1-1, is DGGITQSPKYLFRKEGQNVTLSCEQNLNHDAMYWYRQDPGQGLRLIYYSQIVNDFQKGDIAEGYSVSREKKESFPLTVTSAQKNPTAFYLCASSHPYGSTEAFFGQGTRLTVV.

The chain couples TRBV7-2 to TRBJ2-1; 7 bases are shared with TRBD1. The CDR3 has 15 residues. The germline V gene encodes CDR1 SGHTA and CDR2 FQGNSA. The trim removed 5 bases at V and 1 base at J, leaving 5 bases unmatched. Here the CDR3 DNA reads TGTGCCAGCAGCCCAATCAGGGGGTCCTACAATGAGCAGTTCTTC. This codes for CASSPIRGSYNEQFF.

Worth noting for this clonotype: A junction end diverges from the germline sequence, so it may reflect a read error. The chain uses TRBV6-4 and TRBJ2-6; no definite D call. The germline V gene has CDR1 MRHNA and CDR2 SNTAGT. This CDR3 spans 15 amino acids. The CDR3 nucleotides are TGTGCCAGCAGAGACTCAAACTCTGGGGCCAACGTCCTGACTTTC. Protein sequence: CASRDSNSGANVLTF.

This clonotype was seen only once. This chain links TRBV7-2 with TRBJ2-7, with TRBD1 as a possible D gene (5 bases). The germline gives CDR1 SGHTA, CDR2 FQGNSA. V lost 2 bases to trimming and J lost 6 bases, with 14 bases between them. The CDR3 has 14 amino acids. CDR3 amino acids: CASSLQGSGGEQYF. In DNA form, the CDR3 reads TGTGCCAGCAGCTTACAGGGATCGGGTGGCGAGCAGTACTTC.

This clonotype occurred a few times. CDR3 in DNA: TGTGCCAGCAAGACAGGGAACATGAACACTGAAGCTTTCTTT. The encoded protein is CASKTGNMNTEAFF. V gene TRBV6-2 or TRBV6-3 combines with J gene TRBJ1-1; 7 bases map to TRBD1. Trimming removed 7 bases from V and 0 bases from J; junction bases left unmatched: 5. The CDR3 is 14 amino acids. The germline CDR1 and CDR2 sequences are MNHEY and SVGEGT.

This clonotype was seen more than once but under ten times. The chain has TRBV7-2 and TRBJ1-1, with 7 bases identical to TRBD1. The V and J ends lost 0 bases and 4 bases, in that order; junction bases with no gene match: 2. Germline values: CDR1 SGHTA, CDR2 FQGNSA. This CDR3 has 14 residues. The CDR3 DNA follows: TGTGCCAGCAGCTTAGCCGGGACAGCCACTGAAGCTTTCTTT. This translates into CASSLAGTATEAFF.

This clonotype has only one observation. The rearrangement joins TRBV20-1 to TRBJ2-1; TRBD2 matches at 12 bases. Per the germline V gene, CDR1 is DFQATT and CDR2 is SNEGSKA (reference sequence). Germline trimming cut 1 base from V and 3 bases from J; bases unmatched to any gene: 1. The CDR3 totals 15 residues. The CDR3, as DNA: TGCAGTGCTAGAGCTAGCGGGAGGGACTACAATGAGCAGTTCTTC. Translation gives CSARASGRDYNEQFF.

The chain carries TRBV6-1 and TRBJ2-3, with D unresolved. From germline, CDR1 is MNHNS and CDR2 SASEGT. The CDR3 contains 13 residues. The V gene lost 5 bases and the J gene lost 2 bases, with 8 bases spanning the gap. This CDR3 reads CASSKGDTDTQYF. The CDR3 coding sequence is TGTGCCAGCAGTAAGGGTGACACAGATACGCAGTATTTT.

The chain uses TRBV28 and TRBJ2-2; 8 bases align to TRBD1. V shed 8 bases and J 6 bases; nucleotides not matched to a gene: 2. Per the germline V gene, CDR1 is MDHEN and CDR2 is SYDVKM. The CDR3 runs 12 residues. The CDR3 DNA is TGTGCCAGCTCACAGGGGGCCGGGGAGCTGTTTTTT. Its translation is CASSQGAGELFF.

The chain is built from TRBV24-1 and TRBJ2-7, with a weak D call TRBD2 (6 bases). The CDR3 spans 14 residues. V was cut by 6 bases and J by 5 bases, with 16 bases left in between. Germline V gene lookup returns CDR1 KGHDR and CDR2 SFDVKD. The CDR3 DNA follows: TGTGCCACCAGTTGCAGCGGGCTATGCCACGAGCAGTACTTC. It codes for CATSCSGLCHEQYF.

This chain uses TRBV29-1 with TRBJ2-6, with D perhaps TRBD2 (6 bases). The length of the CDR3 is 17 residues. Trimming stripped 2 bases from V and 2 bases from J, with 16 bases between. The V gene's germline CDR1 is SQVTM and CDR2 ANQGSEA. CDR3 nucleotide sequence: TGCAGCGTTGAACTCGGGCGGGGTCTGGCTGGGGCCAACGTCCTGACTTTC. It is translated as CSVELGRGLAGANVLTF.

The chain is built from TRBV2 and TRBJ2-1, with a weak D call TRBD2 (6 bases). The germline V gene encodes CDR1 SNHLY and CDR2 FYNNEI. V lost 7 bases and J 4 bases, leaving 11 bases between the germline ends. The CDR3 is made up of 13 amino acids. CDR3: CASNRDLYNEQFF. The CDR3 nucleotides are TGTGCCAGCAACCGGGACTTGTACAATGAGCAGTTCTTC.

A few counts support this clonotype. The V gene is TRBV7-2, the J gene TRBJ1-2, with D unclear. The germline gives CDR1 SGHTA, CDR2 FQGNSA. This CDR3 comprises 13 residues. Trimming left V 0 bases short and J 7 bases short, with 9 bases between. The CDR3 reads CASSLAGHIGYTF. CDR3 DNA sequence: TGTGCCAGCAGCTTAGCGGGCCACATTGGCTACACCTTC. Based on the CDR3 plus reference TRBV7-2 and TRBJ1-2, the full variable domain is GAGVSQSPSNKVTEKGKDVELRCDPISGHTALYWYRQSLGQGLEFLIYFQGNSAPDKSGLPSDRFSAERTGGSVSTLTIQRTQQEDSAVYLCASSLAGHIGYTFGSGTRLTVV.